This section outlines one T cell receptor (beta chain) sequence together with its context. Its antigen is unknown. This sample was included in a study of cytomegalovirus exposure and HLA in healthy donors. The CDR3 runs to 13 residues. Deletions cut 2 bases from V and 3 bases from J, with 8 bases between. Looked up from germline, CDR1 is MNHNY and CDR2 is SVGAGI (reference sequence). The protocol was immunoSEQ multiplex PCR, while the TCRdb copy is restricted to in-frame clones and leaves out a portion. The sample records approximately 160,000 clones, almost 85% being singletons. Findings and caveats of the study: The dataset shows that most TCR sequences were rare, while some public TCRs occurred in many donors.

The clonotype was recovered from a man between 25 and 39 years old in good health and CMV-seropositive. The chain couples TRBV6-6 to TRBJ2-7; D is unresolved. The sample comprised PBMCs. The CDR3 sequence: CASSYGQYYEQYF. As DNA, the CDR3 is TGTGCCAGCAGTTACGGGCAGTACTACGAGCAGTACTTC.